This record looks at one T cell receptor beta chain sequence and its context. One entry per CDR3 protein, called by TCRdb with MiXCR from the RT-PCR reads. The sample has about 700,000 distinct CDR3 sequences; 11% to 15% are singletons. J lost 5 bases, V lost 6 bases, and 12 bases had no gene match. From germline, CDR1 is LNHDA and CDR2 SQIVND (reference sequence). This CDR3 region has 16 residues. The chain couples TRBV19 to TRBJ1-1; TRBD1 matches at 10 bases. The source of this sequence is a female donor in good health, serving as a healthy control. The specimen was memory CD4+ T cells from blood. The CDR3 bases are TGTGCCAGTAGGACGACAGGGGGCAGTTTCGCGACTGAAGCTTTCTTT. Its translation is CASRTTGGSFATEAFF.